The 16 T cell receptor beta chains listed next were all sequenced from one sample in a study of OX40 agonist ivuxolimab in advanced cancers. Libraries were prepared by immunoSEQ multiplex PCR; TCRdb keeps only in-frame clonotypes and omits some of them. Among 97,000 or so clones listed, around 91% were seen once. Sequenced material: CD4+ or CD8+ T cells sorted from blood, taken in a trial of the OX40 agonist ivuxolimab. Source of these receptors: an adult with an advanced solid tumor such as melanoma, head and neck, liver or kidney cancer.

The chain employs TRBV6-1 and TRBJ2-3; D possibly matches TRBD1 or TRBD2 (5 bases each). Germline V gene lookup returns CDR1 MNHNS and CDR2 SASEGT. Trimming took off 6 bases at V and 4 bases at J, with 14 bases between the two ends. The CDR3 is made up of 14 amino acids. CDR3 loop: CASRVQGRADTQYF. In DNA, the CDR3 is TGTGCCAGCAGAGTGCAGGGACGCGCAGATACGCAGTATTTT.

V gene TRBV4-2 combines with J gene TRBJ2-1; D assignment may be TRBD1 or TRBD2 (5 bases each). V lost 2 bases and J lost 7, with 12 bases in between. CDR1 and CDR2 (germline): LGHNA, YNFKEQ. There are 14 residues in the CDR3. CDR3 sequence: CASSQSRWGNEQFF. CDR3 DNA: TGTGCCAGCAGCCAATCGAGGTGGGGGAATGAGCAGTTCTTC.

V usage is TRBV25-1 and J usage is TRBJ2-7; D call uncertain. V was cut by 6 bases and J by 4 bases, with 7 bases left in between. The CDR3 is 11 residues long. Germline V gene data show CDR1 as MGHDK and CDR2 as SYGVNS. CDR3 nucleotide sequence: TGTGCCAGCAGGGGAAGGTACGAGCAGTACTTC. Amino acids: CASRGRYEQYF.

The chain links TRBV27 to TRBJ1-1; possibly TRBD1 for D (5 bases). This CDR3 comprises 13 residues. Germline loops: CDR1 MNHEY, CDR2 SMNVEV (reference sequence). V lost 3 bases to trimming and J lost 5 bases, with 10 bases between them. The CDR3 sequence is CASSFWGSTEAFF. For the CDR3, the DNA is TGTGCCAGCAGTTTTTGGGGGAGTACTGAAGCTTTCTTT.

The count of this clone is one. The chain employs TRBV30 and TRBJ1-3; D is uncertain. V lost 1 base to trimming and J lost 0 bases, with 10 bases between them. CDR3 length equals 15 residues. Germline CDR1 reads GTSNPN; CDR2 reads SVGIG (reference sequence). In DNA, the CDR3 is TGTGCCTGGAGTGACGCCAGTAGCTCTGGAAACACCATATATTTT. As protein: CAWSDASSSGNTIYF.

J is TRBJ2-5 and V is TRBV11-1, with TRBD2 as a possible D gene (6 bases). CDR1 is SGHAT, CDR2 FQDESV, per germline (reference sequence). This CDR3 region has 14 residues. Trimming removed 5 bases at V and 3 bases at J, with 13 bases between. CDR3 DNA: TGTGCCAGCAGCCCCCCGGGGGTCGAAGAGACCCAGTACTTC. Protein: CASSPPGVEETQYF.

Only one count was recorded for this clone. The J gene is TRBJ2-7, the V gene TRBV15, with 8 bases lining up with TRBD2. Unmatched junction bases numbered 6, after V lost 1 base and J lost 4 bases. The CDR3 has 15 residues. CDR1 is LNHNV and CDR2 is YYDKDF in the germline V gene (reference sequence). The CDR3 DNA reads TGTGCCACCAGCAGAGTAACTAGCGGAGGGTACGAGCAGTACTTC. Its protein is CATSRVTSGGYEQYF.

The genes are TRBV7-8 and TRBJ1-4; 9 bases match TRBD1. CDR3 length equals 17 residues. From germline, CDR1 is SGHVS and CDR2 FQNEAQ. V lost 5 bases and J lost 1; bases outside the gene matches: 8. The CDR3 loop is CASSPRTGVGTNEKLFF. CDR3 nucleotides: TGTGCCAGCAGCCCCCGGACAGGGGTGGGAACTAATGAAAAACTGTTTTTT.

The chain uses TRBV5-1 and TRBJ2-4; D unresolved. The germline V gene encodes CDR1 SGHRS and CDR2 YFSETQ. The germline V and J ends were trimmed by 3 bases and 4 bases, with 11 bases remaining between them. This CDR3 contains 14 residues. Here the CDR3 reads CASSYSDGKNIQYF. CDR3 in DNA: TGCGCCAGCAGCTACTCAGACGGAAAAAACATTCAGTACTTC.

CDR3 sequence reads: CASSRTGQGGVDTQYF. Here the CDR3 DNA reads TGTGCCAGTAGTAGAACAGGACAGGGGGGGGTAGATACGCAGTATTTT. The V gene is TRBV19, the J gene TRBJ2-3; TRBD1 agrees at 10 bases. The CDR3 has 16 amino acids. With V trimmed by 4 bases and J by 5 bases, 9 bases remained unmatched. Germline V gives CDR1 LNHDA, CDR2 SQIVND (reference sequence).

The rearrangement joins TRBV15 to TRBJ1-5; D remains ambiguous. Germline CDR1 and CDR2: LNHNV and YYDKDF (reference sequence). The V and J ends lost 1 base and 5 bases respectively, with 9 bases between them. The CDR3 is 14 amino acids. The CDR3 here is CATSRGGDYQPQHF. The DNA for the CDR3 is TGTGCCACCAGCAGAGGTGGAGATTATCAGCCCCAGCATTTT.

The CDR3 spells CASSLGGKTYEQYF. The CDR3 DNA sequence: TGCGCCAGCAGCTTGGGCGGGAAAACCTACGAGCAGTACTTC. The chain uses TRBV5-1 and TRBJ2-7, with D possibly being TRBD2 (6 bases). This CDR3 has 14 amino acids. The germline V gene has CDR1 SGHRS and CDR2 YFSETQ. V lost 0 bases, J lost 2 bases, and 9 bases lay in between.

Of note for this clone: The junction departs from the called germline gene at one end, perhaps through a read error. The chain uses TRBV10-3 and TRBJ1-1, with D unresolved. The CDR3 contains 13 residues. Germline loops: CDR1 ENHRY, CDR2 SYGVKD. CDR3 DNA: TGTGCCATCAGTGGAGGGTTGAACGCTGAAGCTTTCTTT. Protein: CAISGGLNAEAFF.

This chain connects TRBV28 to TRBJ1-1; the D is unclear. The CDR3 covers 13 residues. The germline CDR1 and CDR2 sequences are MDHEN and SYDVKM. Trimming took 8 bases from V and 4 from J, leaving 14 bases between them. The CDR3 reads CASATVLGTEAFF. CDR3 DNA sequence: TGTGCCAGCGCGACTGTTTTGGGCACTGAAGCTTTCTTT.

V gene TRBV30 combines with J gene TRBJ2-1, with D perhaps matching TRBD1 or TRBD2 (5 bases each). This CDR3 contains 12 residues. V gave up 5 bases and J gave up 3 bases, with 8 bases separating them. CDR1 is GTSNPN, CDR2 SVGIG, per germline (reference sequence). The CDR3 sequence: CAWGAGYNEQFF. The CDR3 DNA is TGTGCCTGGGGGGCGGGCTACAATGAGCAGTTCTTC.

The V and J genes are TRBV15 and TRBJ2-2; 12 nucleotides agree with TRBD2. The CDR3 totals 21 residues. V lost 1 base and J lost 6; bases outside the gene matches: 18. CDR1 is LNHNV, CDR2 YYDKDF, per germline (reference sequence). The CDR3 coding sequence is TGTGCCACCAGCAGAGGAATCAGGGCGAGCCCACCTAGCGGGAGGGCCGGGGAGCTGTTTTTT. The encoded protein is CATSRGIRASPPSGRAGELFF.